These 8 T cell receptor beta chains came from one sample sequenced in a study of shared clonotypes between healthy human individuals. Terminally differentiated effector memory CD45RA+ cells were excluded from the naive CD8 cells, which were CD45RO-negative and positively selected for CCR7. Clones were sequenced by immunoSEQ multiplex PCR, and TCRdb holds only the in-frame ones, with some missing. The data contain around 2,000,000 clones, about 95% of them singletons. Sample: naive CD8+ T cells sorted from blood. The receptors originated from a man younger than 30 in good health.

V gene TRBV5-1 combines with J gene TRBJ2-1; 11 nucleotides agree with TRBD2. V was pared by 2 bases and J by 10 bases, with 8 bases of the junction left unmatched. The germline V gene has CDR1 SGHRS and CDR2 YFSETQ. The CDR3 loop spans 15 amino acids. CDR3 in DNA: TGCGCCAGCAGCTTTAAACTAGCGGGAGAGGGGGAGCAGTTCTTC. Translation: CASSFKLAGEGEQFF.

The J gene is TRBJ2-7, the V gene TRBV6-6; no reliable D call. Germline assignment: CDR1 MNHNY and CDR2 SVGAGI (reference sequence). V was cut by 2 bases and J by 3 bases, with 11 bases left in between. CDR3 size: 14 residues. CDR3 in amino acids: CASSYESPGYEQYF. The CDR3 region has the DNA TGTGCCAGCAGTTACGAGTCTCCGGGCTACGAGCAGTACTTC.

This chain connects TRBV27 to TRBJ2-3; D call uncertain. The CDR3 has 17 amino acids. The germline gives CDR1 MNHEY, CDR2 SMNVEV (reference sequence). The ends were cut back, 6 bases at V and 2 bases at J, with 21 bases in the middle. The CDR3 loop is CASRDLSLPLPTDTQYF. In nucleotides, the CDR3 is TGTGCCAGCAGGGATCTGAGCCTACCCCTTCCCACAGATACGCAGTATTTT.

The chain carries TRBV28 and TRBJ2-6; a possible D gene is TRBD1 (6 bases). The CDR3 has 17 residues. V was pared by 3 bases and J by 0 bases, with 12 bases between. Looked up from germline, CDR1 is MDHEN and CDR2 is SYDVKM. CDR3 sequence reads: CASSLTGTPSGANVLTF. CDR3 nucleotides: TGTGCCAGCAGTTTGACAGGAACTCCCTCTGGGGCCAACGTCCTGACTTTC.

Concerning this clone itself: At the DNA level, this CDR3 is encoded by other sequences in the same sample as well. V and J are TRBV5-4 and TRBJ1-1; D not resolved. V gave up 0 bases and J gave up 1 base, with 7 bases separating them. CDR1 is SGHNT and CDR2 is YYREEE in the germline V gene (reference sequence). The CDR3 has 14 residues. Here the CDR3 reads CASSLDPENTEAFF. CDR3 DNA sequence: TGTGCCAGCAGCTTGGACCCTGAGAACACTGAAGCTTTCTTT.

The rearrangement joins TRBV10-2 to TRBJ1-6; 7 bases are shared with TRBD1. The J segment lost 4 bases and the V segment lost 3 bases, leaving 6 bases of the junction unmatched. Germline CDR1 and CDR2: WSHSY and SAAADI. The CDR3 sequence is 16 residues long. The CDR3 spells CASSEFGTAYNSPLHF. The DNA of the CDR3 is TGCGCCAGCAGTGAATTCGGGACAGCATATAATTCACCCCTCCACTTT.

V usage is TRBV27 and J usage is TRBJ2-7; TRBD1 might be the D (6 bases). In germline, CDR1 is MNHEY, CDR2 SMNVEV (reference sequence). V lost 2 bases and J lost 2, with 13 bases in between. The CDR3 extends over 15 amino acids. The CDR3 here is CASSLRQAGAYEQYF. The DNA of the CDR3 is TGTGCCAGCAGTTTACGACAGGCCGGGGCCTACGAGCAGTACTTC.

The CDR3 DNA follows: TGTGCCAGCAGTCACCGGACACTTGCCTACGAGCAGTACTTC. Its protein product is CASSHRTLAYEQYF. The V call is TRBV6-6, the J call TRBJ2-7; weak D call: TRBD1 (5 bases). CDR1 and CDR2 (germline): MNHNY, SVGAGI (reference sequence). CDR3 length: 14 residues. V lost 5 bases to trimming and J lost 2 bases, with 13 bases between them.